This TCR beta chain stems from a study of beta chain features in type 1 diabetes. The entirety of the isolated RNA underwent reverse transcription, so expressed TCRB transcripts were sequenced. Read counts averaged about 3.57 million for samples of naive, central memory and regulatory T cells. Measured with immunoSEQ multiplex PCR; TCRdb has only the in-frame clones, and not every one. The sample holds around 250,000 clones, over 20% seen once. V was clipped by 0 bases and J by 4 bases, with 12 bases between them. Germline-derived CDR1 and CDR2 are LNHNV and YYDKDF (reference sequence). This CDR3 spans 15 amino acids. Of note for this clone: Antigen: not known.

Broader study findings: Shorter TCRB CDR3s, moderately but significantly so, marked every one of the four CD4+ subsets in Type 1 diabetes patients. Whether TCRB rearrangement is influenced by HLA type was left unresolved in this analysis. The naive, central memory and Treg TCRB repertoires looked more alike in patients than they did in healthy donors.

The material sequenced was naive CD4+ T cells from blood. The rearrangement uses TRBV15 and TRBJ1-2, with D possibly TRBD1 on 6 matching bases. The sequence derives from a woman aged 40 to 50 with type 1 diabetes. The CDR3 region has the DNA TGTGCCACCAGCAGAGATCCAGGGGAAATCTATGGCTACACCTTC. The encoded protein is CATSRDPGEIYGYTF.